Reported below is one TCR beta chain. What it binds is not known. Prior to sequencing, the ViraFEST assay stimulated PBMC with viral peptide pools, which expanded the antigen-specific CD4+ T cells. The culture ran for roughly ten days before CD4+ T cells were isolated. All vaccine recipients tested negative for nucleocapsid antibodies and had never contracted SARS-CoV-2 infection. Cultures of under 2.5 million PBMC per well contained around 11 IU/ml IL-2 plus 10 ug/ml peptides. This sample was taken from a study of vaccination effects on CD4 cells after COVID-19. Findings and caveats of the study: Sampling in the study covered few convalescent patients and included no early post-infection timepoints. Late after vaccination, infection- and vaccine-induced clones showed marked clonal contraction.

Generated by immunoSEQ multiplex PCR, the TCRdb table keeps only in-frame clones and is missing some. The sample contains roughly 60,000 clones, around 67% of which appear only once. The sequencing used CD4+ T cells from PBMCs cultured with SARS-CoV-2 spike peptides, collected before COVID-19 vaccination. This receptor was taken from a human donor who received a COVID-19 vaccine.

The DNA for the CDR3 is TGTGCCACCAGTGATGTCACCGCAGTTAGCAATCAGCCCCAGCATTTT. Translated, it gives CATSDVTAVSNQPQHF. V is TRBV24-1 and J is TRBJ1-5; D unclear. The germline V and J ends were trimmed by 3 bases and 0 bases, with 11 bases remaining between them. CDR1 KGHDR and CDR2 SFDVKD come from the germline V gene. The CDR3 contains 16 residues.